Listed here are 26 T cell receptor beta chains from one sample, sequenced in a study of blood T cell repertoires in COVID-19. The protocol was immunoSEQ multiplex PCR, while the TCRdb copy is restricted to in-frame clones and leaves out a portion. This sample has roughly 120,000 clones, with 55% to 75% found just once. The sample consisted of peripheral blood. These receptors all stem from a human donor with acute or convalescent COVID-19. The donor label of this sample is uncertain.

This clone was observed once. This chain uses TRBV3-1 (or the pseudogene TRBV3-2) with TRBJ1-2; 9 bases align to TRBD1. This CDR3 spans 12 amino acids. Losses at the gene ends were 3 bases for V and 7 bases for J; bases not matched to a gene: 0. The germline V gene has CDR1 LGHDT and CDR2 YNNKEL (reference sequence). The CDR3 loop reads CASSQTGGGYTF. The DNA of the CDR3 is TGTGCCAGCAGCCAGACAGGGGGTGGCTACACCTTC.

The gene calls are TRBV6-6 and TRBJ1-6; D may be TRBD1 (5 bases). The CDR3 sequence is 16 residues long. CDR1 and CDR2 (germline): MNHNY, SVGAGI (reference sequence). Trimming stripped 0 bases from V and 8 bases from J, with 14 bases between. DNA of the CDR3: TGTGCCAGCAGTTACTCGACGGGACCTAGCGATTCACCCCTCCACTTT. Protein sequence: CASSYSTGPSDSPLHF.

The genes are TRBV30 and TRBJ1-6; 8 nucleotides line up with TRBD1. This CDR3 has 14 amino acids. Trimming removed 5 bases from V and 6 bases from J; junction bases left unmatched: 6. Germline lookup yields CDR1 GTSNPN and CDR2 SVGIG (reference sequence). The CDR3 nucleotides are TGTGCCTGGGTGGGGGGGACAGGTAATTCACCCCTCCACTTT. This sequence encodes CAWVGGTGNSPLHF. Full variable domain (missing parts from reference TRBV30 and TRBJ1-6): SQTIHQWPATLVQPVGSPLSLECTVEGTSNPNLYWYRQAAGRGLQLLFYSVGIGQISSEVPQNLSASRPQDRQFILSSKKLLLSDSGFYLCAWVGGTGNSPLHFGNGTRLTVT.

The V and J genes are TRBV5-5 and TRBJ1-2; D is unresolved. This CDR3 spans 15 amino acids. Deletions cut 0 bases from V and 5 bases from J, with 14 bases between. CDR1 is SGHKS, CDR2 YYEKEE, per germline (reference sequence). The CDR3 loop is CASSLDVRAGYGYTF. The CDR3 DNA follows: TGTGCCAGCAGCTTGGACGTACGGGCGGGGTATGGCTACACCTTC.

The CDR3 DNA reads TGCGCCAGCAGCTCCCAGGGACAGACGCTTGAGCAGTACTTC. This sequence encodes CASSSQGQTLEQYF. The rearrangement links TRBV5-1 to TRBJ2-7, with TRBD1 matching over 7 bases. Germline CDR1 SGHRS, CDR2 YFSETQ. This CDR3 has 14 residues. With 3 bases clipped from V and 7 bases from J, the junction kept 10 bases outside the gene matches.

As to this clone: This same CDR3 is encoded by further DNA sequences in the sample. This rearrangement joins TRBV7-2 to TRBJ2-6; possibly TRBD1 for D (6 bases). Germline V lookup: CDR1 SGHTA, CDR2 FQGNSA. V was cut by 0 bases and J by 0 bases, with 6 bases left in between. The CDR3 runs 16 residues. DNA for the CDR3: TGTGCCAGCAGCTTAGCAGGGGGCTCTGGGGCCAACGTCCTGACTTTC. This sequence encodes CASSLAGGSGANVLTF.

This chain links TRBV2 with TRBJ2-1; 7 nucleotides line up with TRBD2. Germline V CDR1 and CDR2: SNHLY, FYNNEI. J lost 5 bases, V lost 4 bases, and 8 bases had no gene match. The CDR3 covers 15 residues. The CDR3 nucleotides read TGTGCCAGCAGTGTATCCGGGACTACCCACAATGAGCAGTTCTTC. Its translation: CASSVSGTTHNEQFF. The full variable domain, its missing parts supplied by reference TRBV2 and TRBJ2-1, is EPEVTQTPSHQVTQMGQEVILRCVPISNHLYFYWYRQILGQKVEFLVSFYNNEISEKSEIFDDQFSVERPDGSNFTLKIRSTKLEDSAMYFCASSVSGTTHNEQFFGPGTRLTVL.

The chain combines TRBV2 with TRBJ2-5; perhaps TRBD1 as D (5 bases). Trimming cost V 7 bases and J 3 bases, with 21 bases left between them. Per the germline V gene, CDR1 is SNHLY and CDR2 is FYNNEI. The CDR3 is 16 amino acids. Here the CDR3 DNA reads TGTGCCAGCATTACGCTAGGGGTTACTGGAGAAGAGACCCAGTACTTC. Residues: CASITLGVTGEETQYF.

A few counts support this clone. This rearrangement joins TRBV5-4 to TRBJ2-3, with D unclear. Per the germline V gene, CDR1 is SGHNT and CDR2 is YYREEE (reference sequence). V lost 0 bases and J 2 bases, leaving 4 bases between the germline ends. CDR3 size: 13 residues. CDR3 amino acids: CASSLAVTDTQYF. In DNA form, the CDR3 reads TGTGCCAGCAGCTTGGCTGTCACAGATACGCAGTATTTT.

The chain employs TRBV5-1 and TRBJ2-1; the D gene is possibly TRBD1 (6 bases). Germline loops: CDR1 SGHRS, CDR2 YFSETQ. The CDR3 covers 15 residues. Trimming took off 3 bases at V and 0 bases at J, with 10 bases between the two ends. CDR3 nucleotide sequence: TGCGCCAGCAGCTCCCAAGGGGGCTCCTACAATGAGCAGTTCTTC. Translated: CASSSQGGSYNEQFF.

There are a few counts of this clone. The chain is built from TRBV2 and TRBJ1-2; 7 bases line up with TRBD1. V was pared by 5 bases and J by 4 bases, with 7 bases of the junction left unmatched. The germline CDR1 and CDR2 sequences are SNHLY and FYNNEI. This CDR3 region has 14 residues. CDR3 amino acids: CASSIHRDSYGYTF. The CDR3 DNA reads TGTGCCAGCAGTATCCATCGGGACAGCTATGGCTACACCTTC.

The V and J genes are TRBV9 and TRBJ1-6; D unclear. V lost 3 bases to trimming and J lost 1 base, with 14 bases between them. Germline V gene lookup returns CDR1 SGDLS and CDR2 YYNGEE. The CDR3 totals 17 residues. CDR3 protein: CASSADPLRSYNSPLHF. CDR3 DNA sequence: TGTGCCAGCAGCGCAGATCCCTTGAGGTCCTATAATTCACCCCTCCACTTT.

The gene calls are TRBV19 and TRBJ2-7; 7 nucleotides align to TRBD1. This CDR3 region has 11 residues. Germline V gives CDR1 LNHDA, CDR2 SQIVND (reference sequence). V shed 10 bases, J shed 7 bases, and the junction held 7 bases outside the gene matches. CDR3: CATRQGVEQYV. The DNA for the CDR3 is TGTGCCACCCGACAGGGTGTGGAGCAGTACGTC.

This clone was detected a few times. The V call is TRBV4-2, the J call TRBJ1-3; no reliable D call. V lost 8 bases and J lost 3, with 11 bases in between. This CDR3 has 13 residues. In germline, CDR1 is LGHNA, CDR2 YNFKEQ. The CDR3 spells CASGDRVGNTIYF. The CDR3 nucleotides read TGTGCCAGCGGTGACCGGGTTGGAAACACCATATATTTT.

The table lists this clone with a count of one. The limits of the CDR3 on the DNA are not certain, so only TCRdb's listed CDR3 is given. This chain joins TRBV6-1 and TRBJ2-2; the table names TRBD2, a call not compared with the DNA. Germline values: CDR1 MNHNS, CDR2 SASEGT. Including both end residues, the CDR3 is 12 amino acids long. CDR3 region: CASSEKGRSCFF.

This chain's CDR3 is CASGTGIEAFF. DNA for the CDR3: TGTGCCAGTGGGACAGGTATCGAAGCTTTCTTT. V gene TRBV5-4 combines with J gene TRBJ1-1; 8 nucleotides align to TRBD1. In germline, CDR1 is SGHNT, CDR2 YYREEE (reference sequence). With V trimmed by 8 bases and J by 8 bases, 5 bases remained unmatched. The CDR3 extends over 11 amino acids.

The rearrangement uses TRBV11-2 and TRBJ2-4; 12 nucleotides agree with TRBD2. The germline V gene encodes CDR1 SGHAT and CDR2 FQNNGV. The CDR3 contains 17 residues. V trimming: 1 base; J trimming: 11 bases; junction bases outside the gene matches: 12. The CDR3 spells CASSLARTSGDGGVQYF. Written as DNA, the CDR3 is TGTGCCAGCAGCTTAGCCCGGACTAGCGGGGACGGTGGCGTTCAGTACTTC.

The CDR3 coding sequence is TGTGCCAGCAGTAGGGGCAGGGGGTGGGGCGACGGCTACACCTTC. Amino acid sequence: CASSRGRGWGDGYTF. The J gene is TRBJ1-2, the V gene TRBV28; the match to TRBD1 covers 7 bases. Germline assignment: CDR1 MDHEN and CDR2 SYDVKM. The CDR3 length is 15 residues. V lost 5 bases and J lost 8; bases outside the gene matches: 14.

This rearrangement joins TRBV6-2 or TRBV6-3 to TRBJ2-2; the match to TRBD2 covers 11 bases. V lost 5 bases to trimming and J lost 7 bases; unmatched junction nucleotides: 9. The germline gives CDR1 MNHEY, CDR2 SVGEGT. The CDR3 spans 16 residues. CDR3 loop: CASSPIAGGPVGELFF. The CDR3 DNA sequence: TGTGCCAGCAGTCCCATAGCGGGGGGGCCGGTCGGGGAGCTGTTTTTT.

The chain carries TRBV5-1 and TRBJ1-3; 8 nucleotides align to TRBD1. V lost 0 bases, J lost 3 bases, and 5 bases stayed unmatched. The CDR3 runs to 16 residues. Germline CDR1 reads SGHRS; CDR2 reads YFSETQ. The CDR3 sequence is CASSLVAGGHGNTIYF. As DNA, the CDR3 is TGCGCCAGCAGCTTGGTGGCAGGGGGCCATGGAAACACCATATATTTT.

This clone was recorded once. This sequence joins TRBV30 and TRBJ2-3; 14 bases match TRBD2. CDR1 and CDR2 (germline): GTSNPN, SVGIG (reference sequence). J lost 2 bases, V lost 5 bases, and 3 bases had no gene match. This CDR3 is built from 15 residues. The CDR3 reads CAWQTSGGVTDTQYF. DNA for the CDR3: TGTGCCTGGCAGACTAGCGGGGGGGTCACAGATACGCAGTATTTT.

In its sample, this clone was seen a few times. The chain joins TRBV4-1 to TRBJ2-5, with 15 bases aligning to TRBD2. CDR1 is MGHRA, CDR2 YSYEKL, per germline. This CDR3 has 18 residues. Unmatched junction bases numbered 11, after V lost 4 bases and J lost 5 bases. The CDR3, as DNA: TGCGCCAGCAGCCCCGGCGGACTAGCGGGGGGGCAGCATGAGACCCAGTACTTC. Its protein is CASSPGGLAGGQHETQYF.

The rearrangement links TRBV6-5 to TRBJ2-2, with 10 bases aligning to TRBD2. Germline V gene sequence: CDR1 MNHEY, CDR2 SVGAGI. The CDR3 consists of 15 residues. V was pared by 6 bases and J by 6 bases, with 7 bases of the junction left unmatched. CDR3 loop: CASRLTSGVSGELFF. The CDR3 DNA reads as TGTGCCAGCAGGCTTACTAGCGGGGTGTCCGGGGAGCTGTTTTTT.

This chain joins TRBV5-4 and TRBJ1-1, with 8 positions matching TRBD1. This CDR3 contains 16 residues. The V segment lost 4 bases and the J segment 4 bases; nucleotides outside the gene matches: 12. From germline, CDR1 is SGHNT and CDR2 YYREEE (reference sequence). CDR3 sequence: CASSKSRQGRFTEAFF. CDR3 DNA sequence: TGTGCCAGCAGCAAGAGCAGACAGGGGCGATTCACTGAAGCTTTCTTT.

The chain is built from TRBV18 and TRBJ1-3, with TRBD1 identical over 8 bases. The CDR3 loop spans 16 amino acids. Trimming at V came to 6 bases and at J to 0 bases, leaving 7 bases not matched to a gene. The V gene's germline CDR1 is KGHSH and CDR2 LQKENI. CDR3 region: CASSAVGTGSGNTIYF. The CDR3 DNA reads TGTGCCAGCTCGGCGGTTGGGACAGGCTCTGGAAACACCATATATTTT.

This chain joins TRBV27 and TRBJ2-3; TRBD1 aligns across 7 bases. Germline V lookup: CDR1 MNHEY, CDR2 SMNVEV (reference sequence). The CDR3 covers 15 residues. The J segment lost 1 base and the V segment lost 6 bases, leaving 7 bases of the junction unmatched. The CDR3 reads CASSRTGSGTDTQYF. In DNA form, the CDR3 reads TGTGCCAGCAGCAGGACAGGTTCCGGCACAGATACGCAGTATTTT.